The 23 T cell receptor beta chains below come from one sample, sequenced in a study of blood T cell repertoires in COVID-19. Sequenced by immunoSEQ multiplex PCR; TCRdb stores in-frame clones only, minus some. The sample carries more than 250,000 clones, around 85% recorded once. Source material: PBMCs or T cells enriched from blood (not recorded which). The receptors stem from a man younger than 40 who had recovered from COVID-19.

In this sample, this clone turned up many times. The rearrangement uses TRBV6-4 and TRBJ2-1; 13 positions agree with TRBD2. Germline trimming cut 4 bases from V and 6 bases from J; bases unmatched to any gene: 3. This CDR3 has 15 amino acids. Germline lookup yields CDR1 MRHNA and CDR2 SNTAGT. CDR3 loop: CASSAGTSGANEQFF. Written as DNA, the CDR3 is TGTGCCAGCAGTGCCGGGACTAGCGGGGCCAATGAGCAGTTCTTC.

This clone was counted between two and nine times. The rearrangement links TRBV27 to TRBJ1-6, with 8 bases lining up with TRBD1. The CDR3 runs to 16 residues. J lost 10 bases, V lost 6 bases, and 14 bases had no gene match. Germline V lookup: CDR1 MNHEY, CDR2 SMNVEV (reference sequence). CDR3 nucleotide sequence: TGTGCCAGCAGGACAACAGGGGGAATTCTCGGGTCACCCCTCCACTTT. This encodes CASRTTGGILGSPLHF.

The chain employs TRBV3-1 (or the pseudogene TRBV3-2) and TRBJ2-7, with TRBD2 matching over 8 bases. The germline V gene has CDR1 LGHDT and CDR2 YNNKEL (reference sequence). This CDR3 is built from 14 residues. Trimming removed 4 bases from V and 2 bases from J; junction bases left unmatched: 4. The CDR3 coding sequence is TGTGCCAGCAGCCGCCCGGGACTAGCCTACGAGCAGTACTTC. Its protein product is CASSRPGLAYEQYF.

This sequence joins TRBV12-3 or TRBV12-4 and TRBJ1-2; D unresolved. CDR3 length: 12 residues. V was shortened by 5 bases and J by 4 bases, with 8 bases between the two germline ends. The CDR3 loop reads CASSGNSYGYTF. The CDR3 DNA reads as TGTGCCAGCAGTGGAAACAGCTATGGCTACACCTTC.

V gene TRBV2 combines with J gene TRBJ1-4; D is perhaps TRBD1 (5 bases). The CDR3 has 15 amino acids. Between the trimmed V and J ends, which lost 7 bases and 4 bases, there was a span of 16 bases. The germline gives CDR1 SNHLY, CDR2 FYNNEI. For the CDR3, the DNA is TGTGCCAGCACTAAGGGGACGGGGGGTAATGAAAAACTGTTTTTT. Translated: CASTKGTGGNEKLFF. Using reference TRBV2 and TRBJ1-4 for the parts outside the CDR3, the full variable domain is EPEVTQTPSHQVTQMGQEVILRCVPISNHLYFYWYRQILGQKVEFLVSFYNNEISEKSEIFDDQFSVERPDGSNFTLKIRSTKLEDSAMYFCASTKGTGGNEKLFFGSGTQLSVL.

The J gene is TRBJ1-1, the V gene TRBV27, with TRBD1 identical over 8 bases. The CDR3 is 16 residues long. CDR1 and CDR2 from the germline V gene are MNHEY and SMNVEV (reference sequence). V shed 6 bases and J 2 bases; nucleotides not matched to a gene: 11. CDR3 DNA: TGTGCCAGCAGCGCAACCCCAGGGGGCGAAAACACTGAAGCTTTCTTT. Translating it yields CASSATPGGENTEAFF.

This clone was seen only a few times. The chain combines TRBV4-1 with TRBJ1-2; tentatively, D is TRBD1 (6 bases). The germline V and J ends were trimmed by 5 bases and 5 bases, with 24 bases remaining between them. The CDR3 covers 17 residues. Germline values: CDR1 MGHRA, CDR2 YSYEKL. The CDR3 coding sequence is TGCGCCAGCAGCGTATCACCGGGACACCTGTCGACTTATGGCTACACCTTC. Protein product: CASSVSPGHLSTYGYTF.

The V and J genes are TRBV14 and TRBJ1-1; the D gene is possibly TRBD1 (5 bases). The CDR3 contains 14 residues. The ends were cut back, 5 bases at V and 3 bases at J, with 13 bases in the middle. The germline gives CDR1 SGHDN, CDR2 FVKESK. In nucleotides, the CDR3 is TGTGCCAGCAGCGACCGGACAAGGGACACTGAAGCTTTCTTT. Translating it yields CASSDRTRDTEAFF.

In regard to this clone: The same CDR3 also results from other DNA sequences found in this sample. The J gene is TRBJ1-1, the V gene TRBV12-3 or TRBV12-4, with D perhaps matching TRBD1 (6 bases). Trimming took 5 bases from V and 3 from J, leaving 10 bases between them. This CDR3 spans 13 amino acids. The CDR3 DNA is TGTGCCAGCAGTCCCGACAGGTACACTGAAGCTTTCTTT. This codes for CASSPDRYTEAFF.

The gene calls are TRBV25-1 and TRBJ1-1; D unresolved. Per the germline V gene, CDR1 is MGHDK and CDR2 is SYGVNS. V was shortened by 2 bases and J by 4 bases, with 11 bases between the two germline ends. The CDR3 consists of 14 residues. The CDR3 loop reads CASSEQDGSTEAFF. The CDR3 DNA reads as TGTGCCAGCAGTGAACAGGATGGGTCCACTGAAGCTTTCTTT. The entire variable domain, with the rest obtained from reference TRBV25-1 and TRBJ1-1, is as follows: EADIYQTPRYLVIGTGKKITLECSQTMGHDKMYWYQQDPGMELHLIHYSYGVNSTEKGDLSSESTVSRIRTEHFPLTLESARPSHTSQYLCASSEQDGSTEAFFGQGTRLTVV.

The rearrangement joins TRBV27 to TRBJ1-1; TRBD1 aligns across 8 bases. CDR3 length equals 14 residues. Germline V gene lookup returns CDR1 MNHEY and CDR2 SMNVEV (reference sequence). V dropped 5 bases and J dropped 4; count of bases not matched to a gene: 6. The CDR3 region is CASSLRGQGTEAFF. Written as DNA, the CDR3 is TGTGCCAGCAGTCTCAGGGGGCAGGGCACTGAAGCTTTCTTT.

The CDR3, as DNA: TGCAGCGTTGCTGGACAGAACGGCTCCCCAGATACGCAGTATTTT. It specifies CSVAGQNGSPDTQYF. The chain uses TRBV29-1 and TRBJ2-3, with a weak D call TRBD1 (6 bases). This CDR3 contains 15 residues. V gave up 4 bases and J gave up 4 bases, with 18 bases separating them. The V gene's germline CDR1 is SQVTM and CDR2 ANQGSEA.

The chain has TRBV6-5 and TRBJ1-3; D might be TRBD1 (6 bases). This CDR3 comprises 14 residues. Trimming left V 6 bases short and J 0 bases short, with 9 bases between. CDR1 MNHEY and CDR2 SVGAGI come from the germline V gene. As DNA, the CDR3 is TGTGCCAGCAGGGGACACATCTCTGGAAACACCATATATTTT. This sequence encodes CASRGHISGNTIYF.

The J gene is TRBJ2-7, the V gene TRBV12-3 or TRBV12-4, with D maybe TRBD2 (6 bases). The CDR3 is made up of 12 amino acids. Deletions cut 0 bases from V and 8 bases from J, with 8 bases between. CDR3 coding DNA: TGTGCCAGCAGTTTAGCGCGGGGAAAGCAGTACTTC. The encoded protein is CASSLARGKQYF.

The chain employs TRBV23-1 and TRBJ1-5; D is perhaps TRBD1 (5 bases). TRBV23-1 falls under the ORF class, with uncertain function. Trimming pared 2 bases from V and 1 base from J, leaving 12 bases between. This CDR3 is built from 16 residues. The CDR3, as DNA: TGCGCCAGCAGTCAAAGCGGGACGGAGAGCAATCAGCCCCAGCATTTT. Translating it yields CASSQSGTESNQPQHF.

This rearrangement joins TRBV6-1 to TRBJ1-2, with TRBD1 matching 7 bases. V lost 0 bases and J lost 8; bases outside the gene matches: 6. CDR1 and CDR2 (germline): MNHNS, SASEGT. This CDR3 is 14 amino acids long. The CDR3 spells CASSEAVQGLGYTF. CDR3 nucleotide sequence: TGTGCCAGCAGTGAAGCTGTACAGGGGCTCGGCTACACCTTC.

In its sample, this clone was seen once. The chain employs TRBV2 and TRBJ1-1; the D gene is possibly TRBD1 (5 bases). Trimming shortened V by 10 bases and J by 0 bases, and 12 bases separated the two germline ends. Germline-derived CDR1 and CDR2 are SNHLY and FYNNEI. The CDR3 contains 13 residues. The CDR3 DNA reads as TGTGCCATGGGGCGCACACTGAACACTGAAGCTTTCTTT. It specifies CAMGRTLNTEAFF. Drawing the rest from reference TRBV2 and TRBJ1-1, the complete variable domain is EPEVTQTPSHQVTQMGQEVILRCVPISNHLYFYWYRQILGQKVEFLVSFYNNEISEKSEIFDDQFSVERPDGSNFTLKIRSTKLEDSAMYFCAMGRTLNTEAFFGQGTRLTVV.

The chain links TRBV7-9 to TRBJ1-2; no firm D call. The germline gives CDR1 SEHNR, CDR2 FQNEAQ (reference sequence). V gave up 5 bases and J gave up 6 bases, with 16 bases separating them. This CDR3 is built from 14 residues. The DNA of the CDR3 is TGTGCCAGCAGCGCCTCACGAGGATCTGATGGCTACACCTTC. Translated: CASSASRGSDGYTF.

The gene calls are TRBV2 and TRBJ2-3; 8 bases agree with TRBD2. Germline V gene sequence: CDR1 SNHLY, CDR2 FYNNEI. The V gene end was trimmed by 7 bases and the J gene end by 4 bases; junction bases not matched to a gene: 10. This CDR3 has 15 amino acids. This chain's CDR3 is CASILTGGLADTQYF. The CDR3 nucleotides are TGTGCCAGCATCCTAACGGGGGGGCTAGCAGATACGCAGTATTTT.

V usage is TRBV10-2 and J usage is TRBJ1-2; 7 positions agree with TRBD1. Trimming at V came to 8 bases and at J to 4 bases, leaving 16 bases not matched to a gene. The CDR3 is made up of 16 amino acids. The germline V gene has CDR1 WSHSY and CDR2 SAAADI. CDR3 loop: CASQRITGAVGYGYTF. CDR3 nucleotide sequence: TGCGCCAGCCAACGTATAACAGGGGCGGTTGGCTATGGCTACACCTTC.

CDR3 protein: CSVEQGDTQYF. CDR3 in DNA: TGCAGCGTTGAGCAGGGCGATACGCAGTATTTT. The V call is TRBV29-1, the J call TRBJ2-3, with D possibly matching TRBD1 (5 bases). CDR1 is SQVTM, CDR2 ANQGSEA, per germline. CDR3 length: 11 amino acids. The germline V and J ends were trimmed by 3 bases and 6 bases, with 7 bases remaining between them.

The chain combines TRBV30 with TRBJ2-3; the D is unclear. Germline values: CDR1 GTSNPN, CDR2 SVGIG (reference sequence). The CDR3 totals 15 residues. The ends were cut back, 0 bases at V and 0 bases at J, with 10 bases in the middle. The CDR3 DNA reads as TGTGCCTGGAGTGTAAGACTTTCTAGCACAGATACGCAGTATTTT. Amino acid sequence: CAWSVRLSSTDTQYF.

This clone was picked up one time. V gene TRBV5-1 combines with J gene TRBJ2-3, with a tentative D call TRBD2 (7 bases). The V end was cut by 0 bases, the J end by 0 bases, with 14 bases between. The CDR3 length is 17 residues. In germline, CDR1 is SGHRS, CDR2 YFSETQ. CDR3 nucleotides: TGCGCCAGCAGCTTGGCGCTCGCGGGGGCTAGCACAGATACGCAGTATTTT. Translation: CASSLALAGASTDTQYF.